Included here is one T cell receptor beta chain sequence, with context. The antigen is not known. V lost 2 bases and J lost 5, with 10 bases in between. The CDR3 runs to 14 residues. Germline-derived CDR1 and CDR2 are MNHEY and SMNVEV (reference sequence). This sample is part of a study of neoadjuvant anti-PD-1 for oral cavity cancer. Overall study: Nivolumab at 3 mg/kg was mostly given biweekly, three to four doses, pre-surgery.

The method was immunoSEQ multiplex PCR; TCRdb's version includes in-frame clones alone and lacks a portion of them. Altogether 65,000 to 70,000 clones are present, 86% being singletons, with the ten largest covering approximately 2.6%. Described time point: after neoadjuvant nivolumab, at surgical resection. Whole-study findings and limits: TCR analyses covered only a few patients per response group. Treg/Th17 ratio rose with pretreatment blood and fell with post-treatment tumor TCRbeta clonality.

The sample consisted of PBMCs, taken after nivolumab (anti-PD-1) treatment. This chain links TRBV27 with TRBJ1-5; no clear D gene. This receptor was taken from a person between 40 and 80 years old with oral cavity squamous cell carcinoma. CDR3 residues: CASSLKLGYQPQHF. The CDR3 bases are TGTGCCAGCAGTTTAAAATTGGGGTATCAGCCCCAGCATTTT.